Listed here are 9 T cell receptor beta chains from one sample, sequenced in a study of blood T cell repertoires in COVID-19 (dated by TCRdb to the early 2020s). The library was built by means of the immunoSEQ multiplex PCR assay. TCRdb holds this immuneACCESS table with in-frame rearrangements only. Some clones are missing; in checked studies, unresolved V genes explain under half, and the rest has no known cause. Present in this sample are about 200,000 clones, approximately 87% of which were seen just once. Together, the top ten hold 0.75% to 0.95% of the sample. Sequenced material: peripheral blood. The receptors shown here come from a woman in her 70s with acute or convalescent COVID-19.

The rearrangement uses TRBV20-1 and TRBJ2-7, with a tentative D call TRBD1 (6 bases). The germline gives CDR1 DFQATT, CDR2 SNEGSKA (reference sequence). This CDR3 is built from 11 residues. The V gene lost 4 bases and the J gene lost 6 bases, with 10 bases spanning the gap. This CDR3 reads CSAKRTVEQYF. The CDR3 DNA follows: TGCAGTGCTAAAAGGACAGTCGAGCAGTACTTC.

The CDR3 is CASSAIAFNTGELFF. CDR3 in DNA: TGTGCCAGCAGCGCCATAGCGTTTAACACCGGGGAGCTGTTTTTT. This chain uses TRBV6-2 or TRBV6-3 with TRBJ2-2, with D maybe TRBD2 (5 bases). The CDR3 spans 15 residues. The germline CDR1 and CDR2 sequences are MNHEY and SVGEGT. The V end lost 6 bases, the J end lost 2 bases, and 13 bases lay between the germline ends.

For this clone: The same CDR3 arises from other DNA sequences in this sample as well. CDR3 protein: CASSFPSGGIYEQYF. The CDR3 DNA sequence: TGTGCCAGCAGCTTCCCTAGCGGGGGGATATACGAGCAGTACTTC. V is TRBV11-2 and J is TRBJ2-7; 11 bases fit TRBD2. Germline assignment: CDR1 SGHAT and CDR2 FQNNGV. The CDR3 runs 15 residues. The V segment lost 3 bases and the J segment 4 bases; nucleotides outside the gene matches: 5.

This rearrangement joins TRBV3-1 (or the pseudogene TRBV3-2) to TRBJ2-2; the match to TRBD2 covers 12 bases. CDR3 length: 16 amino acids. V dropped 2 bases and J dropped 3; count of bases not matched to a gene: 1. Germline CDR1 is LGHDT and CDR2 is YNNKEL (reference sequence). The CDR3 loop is CASSQRLAGDTGELFF. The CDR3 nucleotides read TGTGCCAGCAGCCAACGACTAGCGGGGGACACCGGGGAGCTGTTTTTT.

The CDR3 is CASSFVSSSYNEQFF. As DNA, the CDR3 is TGTGCCAGCAGCTTTGTGTCTAGCTCCTACAATGAGCAGTTCTTC. This rearrangement joins TRBV7-2 to TRBJ2-1; no clear D. CDR3 length: 15 residues. Germline CDR1 SGHTA, CDR2 FQGNSA. The ends were cut back, 3 bases at V and 0 bases at J, with 9 bases in the middle.

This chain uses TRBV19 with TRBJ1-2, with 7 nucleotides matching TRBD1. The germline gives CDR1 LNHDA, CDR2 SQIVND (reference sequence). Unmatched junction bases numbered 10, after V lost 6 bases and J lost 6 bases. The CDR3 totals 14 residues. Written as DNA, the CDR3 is TGTGCCAGTAGAGGACAGGTCTGGCGTGATGGCTACACCTTC. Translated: CASRGQVWRDGYTF.

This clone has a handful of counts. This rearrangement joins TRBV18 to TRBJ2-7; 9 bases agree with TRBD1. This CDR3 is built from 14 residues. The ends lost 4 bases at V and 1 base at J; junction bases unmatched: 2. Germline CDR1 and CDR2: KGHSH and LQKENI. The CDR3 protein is CASSLGQGSYEQYF. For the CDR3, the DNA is TGTGCCAGCTCACTCGGACAGGGGTCCTACGAGCAGTACTTC.

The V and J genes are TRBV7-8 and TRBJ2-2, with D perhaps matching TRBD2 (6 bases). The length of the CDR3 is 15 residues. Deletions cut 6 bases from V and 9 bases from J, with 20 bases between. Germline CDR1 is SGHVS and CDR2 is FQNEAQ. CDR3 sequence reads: CASRSRDSLGRELFF. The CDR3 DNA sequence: TGTGCCAGCAGATCACGGGACTCACTTGGTCGGGAGCTGTTTTTT.

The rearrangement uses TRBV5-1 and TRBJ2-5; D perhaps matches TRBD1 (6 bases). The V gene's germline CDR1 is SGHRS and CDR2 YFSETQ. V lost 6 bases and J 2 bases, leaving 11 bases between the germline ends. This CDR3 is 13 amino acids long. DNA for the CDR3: TGCGCCAGCACTGGGGGCAGACAAGAGACCCAGTACTTC. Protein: CASTGGRQETQYF. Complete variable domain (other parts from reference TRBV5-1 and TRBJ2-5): KAGVTQTPRYLIKTRGQQVTLSCSPISGHRSVSWYQQTPGQGLQFLFEYFSETQRNKGNFPGRFSGRQFSNSRSEMNVSTLELGDSALYLCASTGGRQETQYFGPGTRLLVL.